Each of the 13 T cell receptor beta chains below was sequenced from the same sample in a study of T cells in Graves' hyperthyroidism and ophthalmopathy. It was RNA transcripts that yielded the amplified TCR beta CDR3 regions. Using the HTBI primer set, a first-round RT-PCR was run on the TCR CDR3. TCRdb independently ran MiXCR on the multiplex PCR reads; one entry per CDR3 protein. This table has 750,000 to 900,000 distinct CDR3 sequences, roughly 40% appearing once. The sequencing sample was made of blood. The receptors were gathered from a man aged 18 to 29 with Graves' hyperthyroidism.

V is TRBV9 and J is TRBJ1-1; weak D call: TRBD1 (5 bases). CDR1 is SGDLS, CDR2 YYNGEE, per germline. CDR3 length: 14 amino acids. V lost 4 bases and J lost 1, with 11 bases in between. The CDR3 nucleotides read TGTGCCAGCAGCCCTTATCAGGGGAACACTGAAGCTTTCTTT. Its translation is CASSPYQGNTEAFF.

CDR3 loop: CASSLNLAVQETQYF. For the CDR3, the DNA is TGTGCCAGCAGTTTAAACCTAGCGGTCCAAGAGACCCAGTACTTC. V gene TRBV25-1 combines with J gene TRBJ2-5; 7 nucleotides match TRBD2. CDR3 length: 15 residues. Losses at the gene ends were 5 bases for V and 1 base for J; bases not matched to a gene: 7. The germline V gene has CDR1 MGHDK and CDR2 SYGVNS.

Comments on this clonotype: The germline gene is not matched at one end of the junction; a read error may be the cause. The rearrangement joins TRBV10-3 to TRBJ1-4; weak D call: TRBD1 (6 bases). Germline CDR1 ENHRY, CDR2 SYGVKD. The CDR3 is made up of 15 amino acids. CDR3 bases: TGTGCCAGCAGTTACTCAGGGGCTAGGAGTGAAAAACTGTTTTTT. This encodes CASSYSGARSEKLFF.

This chain uses TRBV25-1 with TRBJ1-6; TRBD1 is a possible D gene (6 bases). CDR1 is MGHDK, CDR2 SYGVNS, per germline. V was trimmed by 6 bases and J by 6 bases, leaving 15 bases between them. The CDR3 contains 15 residues. This CDR3 reads CASSQGGRTNSPLHF. DNA of the CDR3: TGTGCCAGCAGCCAAGGGGGACGGACTAATTCACCCCTCCACTTT. Filled out from reference TRBV25-1 and TRBJ1-6, the complete variable domain reads EADIYQTPRYLVIGTGKKITLECSQTMGHDKMYWYQQDPGMELHLIHYSYGVNSTEKGDLSSESTVSRIRTEHFPLTLESARPSHTSQYLCASSQGGRTNSPLHFGNGTRLTVT.

The rearrangement links TRBV5-6 to TRBJ2-6; D uncertain. The CDR3 is 15 residues long. The V end lost 1 base, the J end lost 0 bases, and 5 bases lay between the germline ends. Germline V gene lookup returns CDR1 SGHDT and CDR2 YYEEEE. The DNA of the CDR3 is TGTGCCAGCAGCTTGTACAACTCTGGGGCCAACGTCCTGACTTTC. Translated: CASSLYNSGANVLTF.

This clonotype came up many times. The chain links TRBV19 to TRBJ1-1; the match to TRBD1 covers 8 bases. The CDR3 is made up of 14 amino acids. The germline gives CDR1 LNHDA, CDR2 SQIVND (reference sequence). Unmatched junction bases numbered 8, after V lost 7 bases and J lost 4 bases. The CDR3 sequence: CASKEDRVGTEAFF. In DNA form, the CDR3 reads TGTGCCAGTAAGGAGGACAGGGTAGGCACTGAAGCTTTCTTT.

The chain is built from TRBV15 and TRBJ2-6, with 8 bases matching TRBD1. V lost 3 bases, J lost 4 bases, and 14 bases stayed unmatched. Germline V lookup: CDR1 LNHNV, CDR2 YYDKDF (reference sequence). CDR3 length equals 19 residues. CDR3 DNA sequence: TGTGCCACCAGCAGCGAGCCGGGACAGGAGTACACCGGGGCCAACGTCCTGACTTTC. This sequence encodes CATSSEPGQEYTGANVLTF.

The chain employs TRBV29-1 and TRBJ1-1; D is unclear. V was trimmed by 2 bases and J by 1 base, leaving 11 bases between them. Looked up from germline, CDR1 is SQVTM and CDR2 is ANQGSEA. The CDR3 is 14 residues long. CDR3 sequence: CSVESSHRNTEAFF. As DNA, the CDR3 is TGCAGCGTTGAAAGCTCCCACAGGAACACTGAAGCTTTCTTT.

This chain links TRBV6-1 with TRBJ1-2; 9 bases match TRBD1. CDR1 is MNHNS, CDR2 SASEGT, per germline. With V trimmed by 7 bases and J by 4 bases, 7 bases remained unmatched. CDR3 length equals 14 residues. The CDR3 DNA is TGTGCCAGCACCCCGGGGGACAGGGTCTATGGCTACACCTTC. This sequence encodes CASTPGDRVYGYTF.

The J gene is TRBJ1-6, the V gene TRBV10-3; TRBD1 agrees at 9 bases. V shed 10 bases, J shed 9 bases, and the junction held 13 bases outside the gene matches. The length of the CDR3 is 15 residues. Germline values: CDR1 ENHRY, CDR2 SYGVKD. The CDR3, as DNA: TGTGCCAGCAGCCCACGGGACAGGGACCCTTCACCCCTCCACTTT. Translated: CASSPRDRDPSPLHF.

The chain joins TRBV6-5 to TRBJ2-3; no clear D gene. This CDR3 spans 14 amino acids. CDR1 is MNHEY and CDR2 is SVGAGI in the germline V gene. V shed 7 bases and J shed 1 base, with 12 bases lying between them. The CDR3 is CASTGEVGTDTQYF. CDR3 nucleotides: TGTGCCAGCACTGGAGAGGTGGGCACAGATACGCAGTATTTT.

A remark on this clonotype: This may stem from a read error, because a much larger clone lies one nucleotide away. J is TRBJ2-5 and V is TRBV10-3; 14 bases are a match to TRBD2. Germline V gene lookup returns CDR1 ENHRY and CDR2 SYGVKD. The V segment lost 8 bases and the J segment 2 bases; nucleotides outside the gene matches: 1. The CDR3 is 14 residues long. The CDR3 DNA reads as TGTGCCATCGGGACTAGCGGGGGACAAGAGACCCAGTACTTC. This encodes CAIGTSGGQETQYF.

This clonotype was detected ten times or more. The gene calls are TRBV7-2 and TRBJ1-1; unclear D gene. The CDR3 has 14 amino acids. The V gene lost 5 bases and the J gene lost 7 bases, with 17 bases spanning the gap. In germline, CDR1 is SGHTA, CDR2 FQGNSA. The CDR3 coding sequence is TGTGCCAGCAGCCAGGAGATATATGGGCTTGAAGCTTTCTTT. This translates into CASSQEIYGLEAFF.